One and the same sample provided the 19 T cell receptor beta chains below, sequenced in a study of response to subunit inactivated influenza vaccine. TCRdb fed the RT-PCR reads into MiXCR, producing one record per CDR3 protein. Here the sample spans hundreds of thousands of distinct CDR3 sequences, roughly 25% being singletons. The sequencing here drew on CD4+ T cells sorted from PBMCs, taken around 5 days after vaccination. The receptors shown here come from a man in his forties or fifties who received an inactivated influenza vaccine.

This clonotype was picked up a small number of times. This rearrangement joins TRBV29-1 to TRBJ1-1; weak D call: TRBD1 (6 bases). This CDR3 is built from 14 residues. Germline V gene sequence: CDR1 SQVTM, CDR2 ANQGSEA. V shed 2 bases and J shed 9 bases, with 19 bases lying between them. CDR3 sequence reads: CSVENPGQYQKAFF. The DNA of the CDR3 is TGCAGCGTTGAAAATCCTGGACAGTACCAGAAAGCTTTCTTT.

This chain links TRBV2 with TRBJ2-7; 11 nucleotides align to TRBD1. Germline trimming cut 6 bases from V and 6 bases from J; bases unmatched to any gene: 7. This CDR3 is built from 14 residues. Germline loops: CDR1 SNHLY, CDR2 FYNNEI. The CDR3: CASRDRDRGSEQYF. The CDR3 DNA reads as TGTGCCAGCAGGGATCGGGACAGGGGGTCCGAGCAGTACTTC.

The rearrangement links TRBV29-1 to TRBJ2-7, with TRBD1 matching 10 bases. With 6 bases clipped from V and 3 bases from J, the junction kept 17 bases outside the gene matches. Germline V gives CDR1 SQVTM, CDR2 ANQGSEA. The CDR3 runs to 17 residues. Written as DNA, the CDR3 is TGCAGCGTCAGGGCTTCTACCCCCCGGGACAGGGGCTACGAGCAGTACTTC. Encoded protein: CSVRASTPRDRGYEQYF.

This clonotype was picked up many times. This chain uses TRBV12-3 or TRBV12-4 with TRBJ2-2; D gene ambiguous. The CDR3 loop spans 12 amino acids. V shed 3 bases and J shed 6 bases, with 5 bases lying between them. CDR3: CASSFGAGELFF. Here the CDR3 DNA reads TGTGCCAGCAGTTTCGGAGCCGGGGAGCTGTTTTTT.

The CDR3, as DNA: TGTGCCAGCAGAAAGCTACAGGGCTCTGGGGCCAACGTCCTGACTTTC. Protein: CASRKLQGSGANVLTF. J is TRBJ2-6 and V is TRBV11-2, with D tentatively TRBD1 (6 bases). The CDR3 spans 16 residues. The V end lost 6 bases, the J end lost 0 bases, and 12 bases lay between the germline ends. Looked up from germline, CDR1 is SGHAT and CDR2 is FQNNGV. Complete variable domain (other parts from reference TRBV11-2 and TRBJ2-6): EAGVAQSPRYKIIEKRQSVAFWCNPISGHATLYWYQQILGQGPKLLIQFQNNGVVDDSQLPKDRFSAERLKGVDSTLKIQPAKLEDSAVYLCASRKLQGSGANVLTFGAGSRLTVL.

CDR3 loop: CASSLPGTGGFGQFF. Written as DNA, the CDR3 is TGCGCCAGCAGCCTCCCAGGGACAGGGGGCTTTGGGCAGTTCTTC. The chain uses TRBV5-1 and TRBJ2-1; TRBD1 matches 12 bases. This CDR3 is built from 15 residues. The V segment lost 4 bases and the J segment 12 bases; nucleotides outside the gene matches: 11. Germline V gene sequence: CDR1 SGHRS, CDR2 YFSETQ.

This chain uses TRBV28 with TRBJ2-7, with D tentatively TRBD1 (6 bases). Germline-derived CDR1 and CDR2 are MDHEN and SYDVKM. This CDR3 is built from 14 residues. Trimming took 1 base from V and 5 from J, leaving 12 bases between them. The CDR3, as DNA: TGTGCCAGCAGTTTATCCTCCACAGGGAACGAGCAGTACTTC. This translates into CASSLSSTGNEQYF.

The V call is TRBV7-9, the J call TRBJ1-2; D gene unclear. The V end was cut by 4 bases, the J end by 8 bases, with 11 bases between. CDR3 length: 12 amino acids. Germline V gives CDR1 SEHNR, CDR2 FQNEAQ (reference sequence). The CDR3 DNA is TGTGCCAGCAGCTCCCTACTAAGAGGCTACACCTTC. Translating it yields CASSSLLRGYTF. Complete variable domain (other parts from reference TRBV7-9 and TRBJ1-2): DTGVSQNPRHKITKRGQNVTFRCDPISEHNRLYWYRQTLGQGPEFLTYFQNEAQLEKSRLLSDRFSAERPKGSFSTLEIQRTEQGDSAMYLCASSSLLRGYTFGSGTRLTVV.

This clonotype was observed a few times. The chain recombines TRBV12-3 or TRBV12-4 with TRBJ1-1, with a possible D match to TRBD1 (5 bases). The CDR3 has 12 residues. Trimming pared 6 bases from V and 8 bases from J, leaving 13 bases between. CDR3 protein: CASSGTSREAFF. The CDR3 DNA reads as TGTGCCAGCAGCGGGACCTCCCGGGAAGCTTTCTTT.

This clonotype was recorded once. This chain uses TRBV11-2 with TRBJ2-5; no reliable D call. Germline values: CDR1 SGHAT, CDR2 FQNNGV. CDR3 length equals 15 residues. V dropped 5 bases and J dropped 1 base, with 14 bases sitting between them. The CDR3 reads CASSPTRSPQETQYF. The CDR3 DNA is TGTGCCAGCAGCCCAACCCGGTCTCCCCAAGAGACCCAGTACTTC.

The table lists this clonotype with a few counts. The chain couples TRBV29-1 to TRBJ1-5; D ambiguous. The length of the CDR3 is 11 residues. V gave up 8 bases and J gave up 9 bases, with 14 bases separating them. Germline V gene lookup returns CDR1 SQVTM and CDR2 ANQGSEA. The CDR3: CSLKVGRPQHF. CDR3 coding DNA: TGCAGCCTAAAGGTAGGACGGCCCCAGCATTTT.

V and J are TRBV6-2 or TRBV6-3 and TRBJ1-6; 8 positions agree with TRBD1. CDR1 and CDR2 (germline): MNHEY, SVGEGT. The CDR3 loop spans 13 amino acids. V shed 8 bases, J shed 7 bases, and the junction held 4 bases outside the gene matches. This CDR3 reads CASSGQVNSPLHF. The DNA for the CDR3 is TGTGCCAGCTCGGGACAGGTCAATTCACCCCTCCACTTT.

This clonotype was found many times. The V and J genes are TRBV6-5 and TRBJ1-1; no reliable D call. The germline gives CDR1 MNHEY, CDR2 SVGAGI. Trimming pared 4 bases from V and 5 bases from J, leaving 11 bases between. This CDR3 region has 13 residues. CDR3 in amino acids: CASSSGPRTEAFF. The CDR3 DNA is TGTGCCAGCAGTTCCGGACCGAGGACTGAAGCTTTCTTT.

This clonotype was counted a few times. The V and J genes are TRBV5-5 and TRBJ1-1, with D possibly TRBD1 on 5 matching bases. V shed 6 bases and J shed 4 bases, with 19 bases lying between them. Germline V gene data show CDR1 as SGHKS and CDR2 as YYEKEE (reference sequence). This CDR3 is 15 amino acids long. CDR3 sequence: CASNPSLAGFTEAFF. The CDR3 bases are TGTGCCAGCAACCCATCGTTGGCAGGGTTCACTGAAGCTTTCTTT.

The table lists this clonotype with a few counts. The chain recombines TRBV6-2 or TRBV6-3 with TRBJ2-1, with 10 bases fitting TRBD2. The CDR3 is 14 amino acids. Germline trimming cut 8 bases from V and 6 bases from J; bases unmatched to any gene: 7. Germline values: CDR1 MNHEY, CDR2 SVGEGT. The CDR3 spells CASYASGSFNEQFF. CDR3 DNA sequence: TGTGCCAGCTATGCTAGCGGGAGTTTCAATGAGCAGTTCTTC.

This clonotype was counted only a few times. The chain combines TRBV4-3 with TRBJ2-5; the D is unclear. The CDR3 runs 13 residues. Germline loops: CDR1 LGHNA, CDR2 YSLEER. The V and J ends lost 4 bases and 2 bases respectively, with 8 bases between them. The CDR3 region is CASSLFRQETQYF. The CDR3 DNA sequence: TGCGCCAGCAGCCTCTTCAGGCAAGAGACCCAGTACTTC.

This clonotype was counted only a few times. The chain recombines TRBV10-3 with TRBJ2-7, with TRBD2 identical over 8 bases. The CDR3 extends over 16 amino acids. CDR1 and CDR2 from the germline V gene are ENHRY and SYGVKD. V shed 3 bases and J 3 bases; nucleotides not matched to a gene: 10. The CDR3 bases are TGTGCCATCAGTGACGGGGTAGCGGGATTTCTCTACGAGCAGTACTTC. The encoded protein is CAISDGVAGFLYEQYF.

This clonotype was found a few times. The chain carries TRBV12-3 or TRBV12-4 and TRBJ2-1; D is unclear. V shed 5 bases and J shed 6 bases, with 8 bases lying between them. This CDR3 is 12 amino acids long. The CDR3 loop is CASSPSVNEQFF. For the CDR3, the DNA is TGTGCCAGCAGTCCTAGTGTCAATGAGCAGTTCTTC.

The chain recombines TRBV30 with TRBJ1-5, with D hard to call. Germline CDR1 and CDR2: GTSNPN and SVGIG (reference sequence). Trimming took 1 base from V and 7 from J, leaving 11 bases between them. The CDR3 contains 13 residues. CDR3 in DNA: TGTGCCTGGAGTGCGGAGGGCCGGCAGCCCCAGCATTTT. Residues: CAWSAEGRQPQHF.